This T cell receptor (beta chain) was recovered during a study of cytomegalovirus exposure and HLA in healthy donors. 60 Vbeta and 13 Jbeta primers were used in PCR. The assay was immunoSEQ multiplex PCR, and TCRdb's table has in-frame clones only and misses some. The sample lists approximately 98,000 clones, under 80% seen once, with approximately 2% in the top ten. Trimming took 4 bases from V and 0 from J; bases not matched to a gene: 4. The CDR3 consists of 15 residues. Per germline, CDR1 SGHRS and CDR2 YFSETQ. J is TRBJ2-1 and V is TRBV5-1, with TRBD1 identical over 7 bases. Sequencing used PBMCs. This receptor was taken from a male donor in good health and CMV-seronegative. CDR3 nucleotide sequence: TGCGCCAGCAGCCAGGGACAGCGCTCCTACAATGAGCAGTTCTTC. This encodes CASSQGQRSYNEQFF.